The following is a T cell receptor beta chain sequence with its context. Its matching antigen is unknown. The CDR3 runs to 16 residues. Germline CDR1 is SGHNT and CDR2 is YYREEE (reference sequence). Trimming removed 0 bases from V and 0 bases from J, with 10 bases in between. This entry comes from a study of OX40 agonist ivuxolimab in advanced cancers. Study information: It was ivuxolimab, an agonistic anti-OX40 (CD134) antibody, that patients were treated with. The patients received ivuxolimab by intravenous route every 2 weeks at 0.01 to 10 mg/kg. Whole-study findings and limits: No determination was made of the antigen specificity of the expanded peripheral T cells.

Measured with immunoSEQ multiplex PCR; TCRdb has only the in-frame clones, and not every one. Of more than 65,000 clones detected, approximately 88% appear once; the ten largest clones hold about 0.6%. Patients with autoimmune history or systemic immunosuppression were excluded. The chain uses TRBV5-4 and TRBJ1-3; a possible D gene is TRBD1 (5 bases). Sequencing was performed on CD4+ or CD8+ T cells sorted from blood, taken in a trial of the OX40 agonist ivuxolimab. The sequence came from an adult with an advanced solid tumor such as melanoma, head and neck, liver or kidney cancer. CDR3 nucleotides: TGTGCCAGCAGCTTGGGCGACAGTTACTCTGGAAACACCATATATTTT. Translated: CASSLGDSYSGNTIYF.